Following are 25 T cell receptor beta chains from one sample sequenced in a study of blood T cell repertoires in COVID-19. Produced via immunoSEQ multiplex PCR; TCRdb's table is partial and in-frame only. This sample carries fewer than 100,000 clones, about 90% of them seen once, and the ten largest clones take 4% to 5.5%. The material sequenced was peripheral blood. The receptors shown here come from a man in his 70s with acute or convalescent COVID-19.

V usage is TRBV3-1 (or the pseudogene TRBV3-2) and J usage is TRBJ2-5; D possibly corresponds to TRBD1 (5 bases). The CDR3 contains 15 residues. Trimming removed 0 bases from V and 4 bases from J, with 12 bases in between. CDR1 is LGHDT and CDR2 is YNNKEL in the germline V gene (reference sequence). The CDR3 region is CASSQDGQGLETQYF. The CDR3, as DNA: TGTGCCAGCAGCCAAGATGGGCAGGGTCTAGAGACCCAGTACTTC.

The CDR3 DNA reads as TGTGCCAGCAGCTTAAACCAGGGGGACTATGGCTACACCTTC. It is translated as CASSLNQGDYGYTF. V and J are TRBV7-9 and TRBJ1-2, with TRBD1 matching 7 bases. The CDR3 contains 14 residues. CDR1 and CDR2 (germline): SEHNR, FQNEAQ (reference sequence). The V and J ends lost 2 bases and 3 bases, in that order; junction bases with no gene match: 3. Full variable domain (missing parts from reference TRBV7-9 and TRBJ1-2): DTGVSQNPRHKITKRGQNVTFRCDPISEHNRLYWYRQTLGQGPEFLTYFQNEAQLEKSRLLSDRFSAERPKGSFSTLEIQRTEQGDSAMYLCASSLNQGDYGYTFGSGTRLTVV.

CDR3 amino acids: CASTVGQITGELFF. Written as DNA, the CDR3 is TGTGCCAGCACCGTGGGGCAGATCACCGGGGAGCTGTTTTTT. The V gene is TRBV7-8, the J gene TRBJ2-2; D is possibly TRBD1 (5 bases). Germline CDR1 and CDR2: SGHVS and FQNEAQ. V lost 7 bases to trimming and J lost 4 bases, with 13 bases between them. The CDR3 sequence is 14 residues long.

The chain combines TRBV2 with TRBJ1-3; TRBD1 aligns across 7 bases. The CDR3 has 16 residues. Trimming at V came to 5 bases and at J to 0 bases, leaving 7 bases not matched to a gene. Looked up from germline, CDR1 is SNHLY and CDR2 is FYNNEI. CDR3 DNA: TGTGCCAGCAGTTCGGACAGGACCCTCTCTGGAAACACCATATATTTT. Amino acid sequence: CASSSDRTLSGNTIYF.

In the case of this clone: The same CDR3 is also encoded by other DNA sequences in this sample. The rearrangement links TRBV19 to TRBJ1-4; D is perhaps TRBD1 (6 bases). CDR3 size: 14 residues. The germline V and J ends were trimmed by 6 bases and 7 bases, with 15 bases remaining between them. Germline values: CDR1 LNHDA, CDR2 SQIVND (reference sequence). The CDR3 DNA sequence: TGTGCCAGTAGCAACGGACAGCGCGGTGAAAAACTGTTTTTT. Translated: CASSNGQRGEKLFF.

The chain carries TRBV28 and TRBJ1-3; D might be TRBD1 (5 bases). Deletions cut 5 bases from V and 4 bases from J, with 18 bases between. The CDR3 has 16 residues. Germline assignment: CDR1 MDHEN and CDR2 SYDVKM. The CDR3 protein is CASSPPVAGPGNTIYF. The CDR3 nucleotides are TGTGCCAGCAGTCCCCCAGTAGCGGGGCCAGGAAACACCATATATTTT.

This clone was recorded only once. V is TRBV29-1 and J is TRBJ2-2, with 7 nucleotides matching TRBD1. J was trimmed by 4 bases and V by 6 bases; bases with no gene match: 11. The germline CDR1 and CDR2 sequences are SQVTM and ANQGSEA. The CDR3 is 15 residues long. The CDR3 DNA follows: TGCAGCGTGACCCGACAGGGCAGTAGCACCGGGGAGCTGTTTTTT. Protein: CSVTRQGSSTGELFF.

The gene calls are TRBV9 and TRBJ1-4; D is uncertain. Germline assignment: CDR1 SGDLS and CDR2 YYNGEE. Between the trimmed V and J ends, which lost 0 bases and 0 bases, there was a span of 9 bases. This CDR3 is 16 amino acids long. This CDR3 is CASSVGPGTTNEKLFF. The CDR3, as DNA: TGTGCCAGCAGCGTAGGTCCGGGGACAACTAATGAAAAACTGTTTTTT.

The V gene is TRBV28, the J gene TRBJ1-4, with 7 bases identical to TRBD1. With V trimmed by 2 bases and J by 7 bases, 7 bases remained unmatched. Germline CDR1 reads MDHEN; CDR2 reads SYDVKM. The CDR3 has 15 residues. The CDR3 reads CASSLATGWGEKLFF. The CDR3 DNA reads as TGTGCCAGCAGTTTAGCGACAGGGTGGGGTGAAAAACTGTTTTTT.

The J gene is TRBJ1-2, the V gene TRBV2; weak D call: TRBD1 (6 bases). CDR3 length equals 15 residues. V was clipped by 0 bases and J by 4 bases, with 12 bases between them. Germline V gene sequence: CDR1 SNHLY, CDR2 FYNNEI. CDR3 protein: CASSEAGGAGYGYTF. In DNA, the CDR3 is TGTGCCAGCAGTGAAGCGGGGGGGGCAGGCTATGGCTACACCTTC.

The V and J genes are TRBV19 and TRBJ2-7, with D possibly TRBD2 on 7 matching bases. Trimming stripped 5 bases from V and 6 bases from J, with 20 bases between. The CDR3 sequence is 15 residues long. Germline V gives CDR1 LNHDA, CDR2 SQIVND (reference sequence). The CDR3 DNA is TGTGCCAGTAGTTCCCCGGGGGGCAGGGATTTCGAGCAGTACTTC. Translating it yields CASSSPGGRDFEQYF.

The chain recombines TRBV5-4 with TRBJ2-3, with D perhaps TRBD1 (6 bases). Germline values: CDR1 SGHNT, CDR2 YYREEE (reference sequence). The CDR3 runs 17 residues. Trimming removed 3 bases at V and 0 bases at J, with 17 bases between. The CDR3 DNA reads TGTGCCAGCAGCTCCATCGCCGGGACATTTAGCACAGATACGCAGTATTTT. Translated, it gives CASSSIAGTFSTDTQYF.

CDR3: CASSGSNGVLYGYTF. The CDR3 DNA is TGTGCCAGCAGCGGGAGTAACGGAGTTCTCTATGGCTACACCTTC. This chain joins TRBV9 and TRBJ1-2; D remains ambiguous. CDR1 is SGDLS, CDR2 YYNGEE, per germline. Deletions cut 3 bases from V and 4 bases from J, with 16 bases between. This CDR3 region has 15 residues.

This chain uses TRBV6-1 with TRBJ1-1; 7 bases map to TRBD1. Germline lookup yields CDR1 MNHNS and CDR2 SASEGT. V shed 0 bases and J 7 bases; nucleotides not matched to a gene: 2. This CDR3 region has 13 residues. The CDR3 bases are TGTGCCAGCAGTGAAGCAGGGGACAGTGAAGCTTTCTTT. Amino acid sequence: CASSEAGDSEAFF.

The chain uses TRBV28 and TRBJ1-5, with D possibly matching TRBD1 (5 bases). Trimming shortened V by 4 bases and J by 1 base, and 14 bases separated the two germline ends. The CDR3 covers 16 residues. Germline values: CDR1 MDHEN, CDR2 SYDVKM. CDR3 coding DNA: TGTGCCAGCAGTTCTTTTAGGGGTCTGAGCAATCAGCCCCAGCATTTT. Its translation is CASSSFRGLSNQPQHF.

The chain links TRBV6-5 to TRBJ2-1; the match to TRBD2 covers 10 bases. Unmatched junction bases numbered 12, after V lost 7 bases and J lost 9 bases. The CDR3 consists of 15 residues. Per the germline V gene, CDR1 is MNHEY and CDR2 is SVGAGI. The CDR3 sequence: CASIRESGGASEQFF. In DNA form, the CDR3 reads TGTGCCAGCATCAGAGAAAGCGGGGGGGCCTCTGAGCAGTTCTTC.

This clone occurred once. The chain is built from TRBV19 and TRBJ2-5; possibly TRBD2 for D (6 bases). The germline CDR1 and CDR2 sequences are LNHDA and SQIVND (reference sequence). The ends were cut back, 7 bases at V and 5 bases at J, with 17 bases in the middle. The CDR3 has 14 amino acids. CDR3 nucleotide sequence: TGTGCCAGTAAGCTGGGGGGAGAGTATGAGACCCAGTACTTC. It is translated as CASKLGGEYETQYF.

Of note for this clone: The sample has other DNA sequences that encode this CDR3 too. The chain uses TRBV6-4 and TRBJ2-1, with TRBD2 identical over 9 bases. J was trimmed by 6 bases and V by 0 bases; bases with no gene match: 0. Germline V gene lookup returns CDR1 MRHNA and CDR2 SNTAGT. The CDR3 length is 14 residues. CDR3 in amino acids: CASSDSSGGNEQFF. Written as DNA, the CDR3 is TGTGCCAGCAGTGACTCTAGCGGGGGCAATGAGCAGTTCTTC.

The table lists this clone with a few counts. The J gene is TRBJ1-5, the V gene TRBV2, with TRBD1 matching 9 bases. J was trimmed by 9 bases and V by 5 bases; bases with no gene match: 8. This CDR3 has 14 residues. The germline gives CDR1 SNHLY, CDR2 FYNNEI. The CDR3 loop is CASSQGGQGGPQHF. CDR3 nucleotide sequence: TGTGCCAGCAGTCAAGGGGGACAGGGAGGGCCCCAGCATTTT.

CDR3 nucleotide sequence: TGCAGCGTTGAAAACCCCCCGGGGGAAGTCTCCTACGAGCAGTACGTC. Residues: CSVENPPGEVSYEQYV. The chain joins TRBV29-1 to TRBJ2-7; D possibly corresponds to TRBD2 (6 bases). V was shortened by 2 bases and J by 0 bases, with 17 bases between the two germline ends. This CDR3 comprises 16 residues. CDR1 and CDR2 (germline): SQVTM, ANQGSEA.

The chain recombines TRBV9 with TRBJ2-1; 13 bases map to TRBD2. With V trimmed by 4 bases and J by 6 bases, 4 bases remained unmatched. The CDR3 totals 15 residues. Per germline, CDR1 SGDLS and CDR2 YYNGEE. The CDR3 region has the DNA TGTGCCAGCAGCCCCGGACTAGCGGGGGCCAATGAGCAGTTCTTC. Translated, it gives CASSPGLAGANEQFF.

This clone was detected a few times. J is TRBJ2-3 and V is TRBV3-1 (or the pseudogene TRBV3-2); a possible D gene is TRBD2 (6 bases). The CDR3 spans 14 residues. Between the trimmed V and J ends, which lost 4 bases and 5 bases, there was a span of 13 bases. Germline V lookup: CDR1 LGHDT, CDR2 YNNKEL (reference sequence). The CDR3 here is CASSPTNSGDTQYF. DNA for the CDR3: TGTGCCAGCAGCCCGACCAATAGCGGAGATACGCAGTATTTT.

The V call is TRBV5-1, the J call TRBJ1-3, with D hard to call. V shed 3 bases and J shed 0 bases, with 7 bases lying between them. The V gene's germline CDR1 is SGHRS and CDR2 YFSETQ. This CDR3 spans 14 amino acids. CDR3 bases: TGCGCCAGCAGCTCGGGAGCCTCTGGAAACACCATATATTTT. Translation gives CASSSGASGNTIYF.

This clone occurred a few times. The chain uses TRBV5-1 and TRBJ2-5, with D possibly TRBD2 on 5 matching bases. The length of the CDR3 is 17 residues. Trimming removed 1 base at V and 5 bases at J, with 21 bases between. In germline, CDR1 is SGHRS, CDR2 YFSETQ. The CDR3 region is CASSLSGRGASRETQYF. In DNA form, the CDR3 reads TGCGCCAGCAGCTTGAGTGGTCGGGGAGCGTCTCGTGAGACCCAGTACTTC.

The chain joins TRBV19 to TRBJ2-5; tentative D call: TRBD2 (6 bases). V was clipped by 1 base and J by 0 bases, with 9 bases between them. The CDR3 loop spans 15 amino acids. The germline gives CDR1 LNHDA, CDR2 SQIVND (reference sequence). The DNA of the CDR3 is TGTGCCAGTAGTATAGGCCGGGGGTACCAAGAGACCCAGTACTTC. Translated: CASSIGRGYQETQYF. Based on the CDR3 plus reference TRBV19 and TRBJ2-5, the full variable domain is DGGITQSPKYLFRKEGQNVTLSCEQNLNHDAMYWYRQDPGQGLRLIYYSQIVNDFQKGDIAEGYSVSREKKESFPLTVTSAQKNPTAFYLCASSIGRGYQETQYFGPGTRLLVL.